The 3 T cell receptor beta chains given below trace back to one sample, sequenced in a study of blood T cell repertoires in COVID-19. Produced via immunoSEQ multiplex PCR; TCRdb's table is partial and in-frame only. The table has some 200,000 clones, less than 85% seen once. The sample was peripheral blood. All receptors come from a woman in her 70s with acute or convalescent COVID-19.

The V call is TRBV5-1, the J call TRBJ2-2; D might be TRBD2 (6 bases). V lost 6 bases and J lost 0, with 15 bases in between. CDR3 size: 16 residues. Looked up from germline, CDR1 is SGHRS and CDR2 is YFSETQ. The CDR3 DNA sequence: TGCGCCAGCAACACTGGAGGCGGGGCGAACACCGGGGAGCTGTTTTTT. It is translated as CASNTGGGANTGELFF.

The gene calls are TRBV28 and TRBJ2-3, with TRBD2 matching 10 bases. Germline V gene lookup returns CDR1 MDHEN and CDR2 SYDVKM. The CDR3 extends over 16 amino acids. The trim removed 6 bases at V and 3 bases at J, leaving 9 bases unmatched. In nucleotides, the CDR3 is TGTGCCAGCAGCGGGGGGAGCGGGAGGGAGACAGATACGCAGTATTTT. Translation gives CASSGGSGRETDTQYF.

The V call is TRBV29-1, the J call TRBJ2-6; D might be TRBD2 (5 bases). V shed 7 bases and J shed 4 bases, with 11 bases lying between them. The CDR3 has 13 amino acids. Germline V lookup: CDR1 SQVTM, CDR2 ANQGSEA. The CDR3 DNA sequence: TGCAGCGCGAAGACTACGGGGGCCAACGTCCTGACTTTC. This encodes CSAKTTGANVLTF.